A selection of T cell receptor beta chains follows, all from one sample in a study of cytomegalovirus exposure and HLA in healthy donors. Sequencing used immunoSEQ multiplex PCR; TCRdb keeps in-frame clones, though not all of them. Of some 120,000 clones listed, roughly 71% were seen once; the top ten hold roughly 3%. Sequencing input: PBMCs. Every receptor here comes from a woman aged 40-49 years in good health and CMV-seropositive. Each CDR3 is given with its conserved first and last residue. The D gene is left open where the match is weak. Clone size is given for some rows only: seen once, a few or many times, or a class if the clone is expanded.

cdr3_length	v_call	d_call	j_call	clone_size	cdr3_aa	cdr3_nt
15	TRBV7-3	TRBD2	TRBJ2-5	-	CASSLRTSGDETQYF	TGTGCCAGCAGCTTAAGGACTAGCGGGGATGAGACCCAGTACTTC
17	TRBV4-3	TRBD1	TRBJ1-5	-	CASSQDRTGPSNQPQHF	TGCGCCAGCAGCCAAGATAGGACAGGGCCTAGCAATCAGCCCCAGCATTTT
17	TRBV23-1	TRBD1	TRBJ2-1	-	CASSQSGTGGAHNEQFF	TGCGCCAGCAGTCAATCCGGGACAGGGGGCGCCCACAATGAGCAGTTCTTC
13	TRBV28	-	TRBJ2-7	few	CASSPGSSYEQYF	TGTGCCAGCAGTCCCGGGAGCTCCTACGAGCAGTACTTC
16	TRBV2	TRBD2	TRBJ2-2	once	CASSESGGTNTGELFF	TGTGCCAGCAGTGAGAGCGGGGGGACGAACACCGGGGAGCTGTTTTTT
13	TRBV19	-	TRBJ2-1	-	CASSIPLHNEQFF	TGTGCCAGTAGTATACCCCTTCACAATGAGCAGTTCTTC
14	TRBV18	TRBD1	TRBJ2-7	-	CASSPGTETYEQYF	TGTGCCAGCTCACCAGGGACAGAAACCTACGAGCAGTACTTC
15	TRBV7-6	-	TRBJ2-3	-	CASSQPIAAGDTQYF	TGTGCCAGCAGCCAACCTATCGCCGCAGGAGATACGCAGTATTTT
18	TRBV7-8	-	TRBJ1-6	few	CASSSEWGDRILNSPLHF	TGTGCCAGCAGCTCAGAGTGGGGCGACAGGATTCTTAATTCACCCCTCCACTTT
16	TRBV5-6	-	TRBJ1-6	-	CASSPLGRQTGSPLHF	TGTGCCAGCAGCCCCTTAGGGAGGCAGACGGGATCACCCCTCCACTTT
14	TRBV5-1	TRBD1	TRBJ1-6	-	CASSSQGADSPLHF	TGCGCCAGCAGCTCTCAGGGGGCGGATTCACCCCTCCACTTT
17	TRBV28	TRBD1	TRBJ1-4	-	CASSLQGAGGTNEKLFF	TGTGCCAGCAGTTTACAGGGGGCTGGGGGGACTAATGAAAAACTGTTTTTT
14	TRBV7-2	TRBD1	TRBJ1-3	-	CASSSDRVGNTIYF	TGTGCCAGCAGCTCTGACAGGGTTGGAAACACCATATATTTT
16	TRBV7-9	TRBD2	TRBJ2-7	-	CASSQGPLAGGYEQYF	TGTGCCAGCAGCCAGGGTCCCCTAGCGGGAGGCTACGAGCAGTACTTC
13	TRBV11-3	-	TRBJ2-2	-	CASSRLGTGELFF	TGTGCCAGCTCTCGACTTGGCACCGGGGAGCTGTTTTTT
14	TRBV5-4	-	TRBJ2-7	-	CASSLAPITDEQYF	TGTGCCAGCAGCTTGGCCCCGATCACTGACGAGCAGTACTTC
13	TRBV10-3	-	TRBJ1-1	-	CAIRAGFDTEAFF	TGTGCCATCAGAGCAGGCTTCGACACTGAAGCTTTCTTT
15	TRBV25-1	TRBD2	TRBJ2-5	-	CASSQSGGAEETQYF	TGTGCCAGCAGTCAAAGCGGGGGGGCTGAAGAGACCCAGTACTTC
13	TRBV7-2	-	TRBJ2-5	-	CASSWGLQETQYF	TGTGCCAGCAGCTGGGGACTTCAAGAGACCCAGTACTTC
16	TRBV12-5	TRBD2	TRBJ2-5	-	CASAFAASGKEETQYF	TGTGCTAGTGCCTTCGCGGCTAGCGGGAAGGAGGAGACCCAGTACTTC